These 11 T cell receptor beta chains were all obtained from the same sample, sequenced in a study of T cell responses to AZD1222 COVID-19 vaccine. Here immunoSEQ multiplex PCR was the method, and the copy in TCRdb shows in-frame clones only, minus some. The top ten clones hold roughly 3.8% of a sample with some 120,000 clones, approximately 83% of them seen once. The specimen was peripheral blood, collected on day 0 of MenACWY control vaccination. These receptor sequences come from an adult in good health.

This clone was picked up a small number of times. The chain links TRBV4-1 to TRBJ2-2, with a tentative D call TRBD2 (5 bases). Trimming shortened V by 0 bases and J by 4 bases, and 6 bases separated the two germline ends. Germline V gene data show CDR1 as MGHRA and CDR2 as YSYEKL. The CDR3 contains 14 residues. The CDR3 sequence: CASSQDAGTGELFF. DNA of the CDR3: TGCGCCAGCAGCCAAGATGCGGGCACCGGGGAGCTGTTTTTT.

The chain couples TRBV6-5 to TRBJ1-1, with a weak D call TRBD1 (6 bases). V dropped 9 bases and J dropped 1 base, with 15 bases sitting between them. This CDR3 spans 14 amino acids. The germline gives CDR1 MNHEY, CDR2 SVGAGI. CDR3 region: CASSRQVRNTEAFF. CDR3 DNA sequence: TGTGCCAGTTCCAGACAGGTCCGGAACACTGAAGCTTTCTTT.

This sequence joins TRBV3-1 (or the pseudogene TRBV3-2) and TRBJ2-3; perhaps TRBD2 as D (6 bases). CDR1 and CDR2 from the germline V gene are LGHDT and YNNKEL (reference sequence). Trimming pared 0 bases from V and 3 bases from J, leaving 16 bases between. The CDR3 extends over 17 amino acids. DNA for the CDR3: TGTGCCAGCAGCCAAGATTTGGGACTTCCTGGGACAGATACGCAGTATTTT. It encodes CASSQDLGLPGTDTQYF.

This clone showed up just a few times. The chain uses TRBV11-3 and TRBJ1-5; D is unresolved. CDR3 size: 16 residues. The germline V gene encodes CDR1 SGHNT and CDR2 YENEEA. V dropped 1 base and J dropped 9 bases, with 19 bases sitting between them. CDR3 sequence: CASSLGTPSGGGPQHF. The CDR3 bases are TGTGCCAGCAGCTTAGGAACCCCCTCGGGTGGCGGGCCCCAGCATTTT.

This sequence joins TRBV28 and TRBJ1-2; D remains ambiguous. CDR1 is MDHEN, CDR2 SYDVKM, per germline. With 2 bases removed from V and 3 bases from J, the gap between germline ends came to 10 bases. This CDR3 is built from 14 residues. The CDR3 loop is CASSLAGPDYGYTF. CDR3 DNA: TGTGCCAGCAGTTTAGCAGGCCCAGACTATGGCTACACCTTC.

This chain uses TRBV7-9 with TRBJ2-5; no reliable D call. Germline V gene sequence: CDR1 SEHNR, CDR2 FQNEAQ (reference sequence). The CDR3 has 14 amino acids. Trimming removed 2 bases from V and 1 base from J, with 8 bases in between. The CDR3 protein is CASSLLHSQETQYF. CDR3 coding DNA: TGTGCCAGCAGCTTACTTCACAGCCAAGAGACCCAGTACTTC.

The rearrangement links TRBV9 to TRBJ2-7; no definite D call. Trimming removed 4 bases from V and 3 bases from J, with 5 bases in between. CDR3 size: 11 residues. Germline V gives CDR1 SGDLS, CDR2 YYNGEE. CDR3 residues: CASSPHYEQYF. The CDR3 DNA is TGTGCCAGCAGCCCCCACTACGAGCAGTACTTC.

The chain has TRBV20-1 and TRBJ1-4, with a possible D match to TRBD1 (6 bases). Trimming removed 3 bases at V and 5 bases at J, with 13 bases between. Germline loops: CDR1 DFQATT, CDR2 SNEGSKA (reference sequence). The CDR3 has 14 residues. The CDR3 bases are TGCAGTGCTAGTGGTCGGCAGGGGAATGAAAAACTGTTTTTT. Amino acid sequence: CSASGRQGNEKLFF.

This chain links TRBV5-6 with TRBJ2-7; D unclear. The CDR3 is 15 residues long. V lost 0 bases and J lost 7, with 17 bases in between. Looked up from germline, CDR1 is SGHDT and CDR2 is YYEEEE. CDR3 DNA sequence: TGTGCCAGCAGCTTGGGGCGTTCGGGCGCCCAGGAGCAGTACTTC. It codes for CASSLGRSGAQEQYF.

CDR3 amino acids: CASSFRDIGELFF. The CDR3 DNA reads as TGTGCCAGCAGTTTCAGGGACATCGGGGAGCTGTTTTTT. The chain combines TRBV12-3 or TRBV12-4 with TRBJ2-2; D is perhaps TRBD1 (6 bases). CDR3 length: 13 residues. Between the trimmed V and J ends, which lost 3 bases and 7 bases, there was a span of 9 bases.

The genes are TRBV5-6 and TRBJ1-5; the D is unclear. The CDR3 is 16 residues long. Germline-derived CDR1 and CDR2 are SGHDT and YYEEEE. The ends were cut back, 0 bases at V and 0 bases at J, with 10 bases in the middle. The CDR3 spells CASSLAGRYSNQPQHF. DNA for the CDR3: TGTGCCAGCAGCTTGGCCGGTCGTTATAGCAATCAGCCCCAGCATTTT.